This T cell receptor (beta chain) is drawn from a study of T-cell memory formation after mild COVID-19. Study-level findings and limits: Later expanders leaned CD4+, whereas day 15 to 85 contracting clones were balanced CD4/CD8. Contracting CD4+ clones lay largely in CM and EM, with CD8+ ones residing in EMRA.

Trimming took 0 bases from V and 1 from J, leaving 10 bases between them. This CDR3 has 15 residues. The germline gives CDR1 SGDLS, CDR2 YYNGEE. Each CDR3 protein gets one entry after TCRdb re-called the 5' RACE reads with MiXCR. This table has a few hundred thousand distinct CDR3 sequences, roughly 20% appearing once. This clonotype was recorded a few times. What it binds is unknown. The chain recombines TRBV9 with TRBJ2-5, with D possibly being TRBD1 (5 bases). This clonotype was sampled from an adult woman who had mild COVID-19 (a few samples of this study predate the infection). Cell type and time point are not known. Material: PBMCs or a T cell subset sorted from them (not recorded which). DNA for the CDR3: TGTGCCAGCAGCGTAGCTACAGGACCCCAAGAGACCCAGTACTTC. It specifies CASSVATGPQETQYF.